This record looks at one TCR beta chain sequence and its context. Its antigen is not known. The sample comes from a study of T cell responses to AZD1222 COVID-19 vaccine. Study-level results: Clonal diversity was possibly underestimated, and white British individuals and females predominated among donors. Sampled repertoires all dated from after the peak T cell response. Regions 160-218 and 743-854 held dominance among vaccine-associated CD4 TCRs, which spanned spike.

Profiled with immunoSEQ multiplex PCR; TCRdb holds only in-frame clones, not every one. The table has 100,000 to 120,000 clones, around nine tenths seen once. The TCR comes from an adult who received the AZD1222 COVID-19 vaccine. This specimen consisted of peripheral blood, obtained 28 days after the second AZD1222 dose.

CDR3 in amino acids: CASSLAVGIEKLFF. For the CDR3, the DNA is TGCGCCAGCAGCTTGGCTGTAGGGATTGAAAAACTGTTTTTT. This chain connects TRBV5-1 to TRBJ1-4; no reliable D call. The V and J ends lost 0 bases and 7 bases respectively, with 10 bases between them. This CDR3 is built from 14 residues. CDR1 and CDR2 (germline): SGHRS, YFSETQ.